The 21 T cell receptor beta chains in this list originate from one sample, sequenced in a study of OX40 agonist ivuxolimab in advanced cancers. Sequencing was performed with immunoSEQ multiplex PCR; in TCRdb, only in-frame clones are kept and a portion is missing. The table lists under 20,000 clones, about 84% of them singletons, with about 15% in the top ten. Sequencing was performed on CD4+ or CD8+ T cells sorted from blood, taken in a trial of the OX40 agonist ivuxolimab. The source of these receptors is an adult with an advanced solid tumor such as melanoma, head and neck, liver or kidney cancer.

This clone has just a few counts. The chain is built from TRBV28 and TRBJ2-7, with a tentative D call TRBD2 (5 bases). Germline assignment: CDR1 MDHEN and CDR2 SYDVKM. The CDR3 spans 14 residues. Deletions cut 6 bases from V and 2 bases from J, with 14 bases between. The CDR3 here is CASSSLGETYEQYF. As DNA, the CDR3 is TGTGCCAGCAGCTCCCTCGGGGAGACCTACGAGCAGTACTTC.

This clone was counted between two and nine times. The V call is TRBV25-1, the J call TRBJ1-2; weak D call: TRBD1 (5 bases). Trimming left V 2 bases short and J 8 bases short, with 18 bases between. Germline CDR1 reads MGHDK; CDR2 reads SYGVNS. The CDR3 spans 15 residues. The CDR3 DNA follows: TGTGCCAGCAGTGAAGGGCCTACAGGCTTAAGGGGCTACACCTTC. Translation gives CASSEGPTGLRGYTF.

The chain couples TRBV19 to TRBJ2-7, with 9 bases aligning to TRBD1. After removal of 4 bases from V and 5 bases from J, the junction contained 6 bases not matched to a gene. The length of the CDR3 is 14 residues. CDR1 is LNHDA, CDR2 SQIVND, per germline (reference sequence). This CDR3 reads CASSNRGRWNEQYF. CDR3 sequence (DNA): TGTGCCAGTAGTAACAGGGGGCGCTGGAACGAGCAGTACTTC.

In its sample, this clone ranks as medium-sized. The rearrangement uses TRBV6-8 and TRBJ2-7, with D perhaps matching TRBD1 (5 bases). Germline assignment: CDR1 MNHGY and CDR2 SAAAGT. This CDR3 contains 14 residues. V shed 8 bases and J shed 2 bases, with 16 bases lying between them. CDR3 bases: TGTGCCAGCCCACTCCAGGGCGCGACCTACGAGCAGTACTTC. Translation: CASPLQGATYEQYF.

This clone was counted a few times. V is TRBV28 and J is TRBJ1-1, with a tentative D call TRBD1 (6 bases). The CDR3 runs to 14 residues. From germline, CDR1 is MDHEN and CDR2 SYDVKM. V lost 5 bases and J 5 bases, leaving 15 bases between the germline ends. CDR3 nucleotides: TGTGCCAGCAGTCGTAACAGGGTGTGGACTGAAGCTTTCTTT. It specifies CASSRNRVWTEAFF.

V usage is TRBV9 and J usage is TRBJ1-6; 7 bases match TRBD1. This CDR3 comprises 14 residues. Per the germline V gene, CDR1 is SGDLS and CDR2 is YYNGEE. V was clipped by 4 bases and J by 6 bases; unmatched bases: 4. CDR3 bases: TGTGCCAGCAGCCGGGGACAGATTAATTCACCCCTCCACTTT. Translation gives CASSRGQINSPLHF.

This clone was seen more than once but under ten times. This rearrangement joins TRBV30 to TRBJ1-2; D not resolved. Deletions cut 1 base from V and 4 bases from J, with 10 bases between. The CDR3 contains 13 residues. Germline CDR1 is GTSNPN and CDR2 is SVGIG (reference sequence). The CDR3 coding sequence is TGTGCCTGGAGTGCCGGCGTGACCTATGGCTACACCTTC. Amino acids: CAWSAGVTYGYTF.

The chain employs TRBV5-5 and TRBJ1-1; TRBD1 aligns across 9 bases. CDR3 size: 15 residues. V dropped 4 bases and J dropped 6; count of bases not matched to a gene: 10. Germline-derived CDR1 and CDR2 are SGHKS and YYEKEE (reference sequence). The CDR3 loop reads CASSRQGGLWAEAFF. The DNA for the CDR3 is TGTGCCAGCAGCCGACAGGGGGGGCTTTGGGCTGAAGCTTTCTTT.

V is TRBV9 and J is TRBJ1-1; D is undetermined. The CDR3 has 14 residues. Per germline, CDR1 SGDLS and CDR2 YYNGEE. V lost 6 bases, J lost 1 base, and 13 bases lay in between. CDR3 in amino acids: CASTRGVTNTEAFF. The CDR3 DNA follows: TGTGCCAGCACCCGAGGAGTCACGAACACTGAAGCTTTCTTT. Full variable domain (missing parts from reference TRBV9 and TRBJ1-1): DSGVTQTPKHLITATGQRVTLRCSPRSGDLSVYWYQQSLDQGLQFLIQYYNGEERAKGNILERFSAQQFPDLHSELNLSSLELGDSALYFCASTRGVTNTEAFFGQGTRLTVV.

This clone was seen only a few times. V and J are TRBV5-6 and TRBJ2-1; D is uncertain. V gave up 0 bases and J gave up 0 bases, with 7 bases separating them. This CDR3 has 15 amino acids. Germline V gives CDR1 SGHDT, CDR2 YYEEEE. The CDR3 nucleotides are TGTGCCAGCAGCTTGGTGGGAAGCTCCTACAATGAGCAGTTCTTC. Its protein product is CASSLVGSSYNEQFF.

The chain carries TRBV7-3 and TRBJ1-4, with 7 bases identical to TRBD1. CDR3 length equals 19 residues. J was trimmed by 0 bases and V by 2 bases; bases with no gene match: 12. Germline V gives CDR1 SGHTA, CDR2 FQGTGA. The CDR3 sequence: CASSLSPGGGGATNEKLFF. The DNA for the CDR3 is TGTGCCAGCAGCTTATCGCCCGGAGGGGGCGGCGCAACTAATGAAAAACTGTTTTTT.

This clone was seen just once. J is TRBJ2-5 and V is TRBV6-6; the D gene is possibly TRBD1 (5 bases). The V and J ends lost 0 bases and 0 bases respectively, with 11 bases between them. Germline V gene sequence: CDR1 MNHNY, CDR2 SVGAGI (reference sequence). The CDR3 spans 16 residues. In nucleotides, the CDR3 is TGTGCCAGCAGTTACTCGAGTAGGGGTTACCAAGAGACCCAGTACTTC. Its translation is CASSYSSRGYQETQYF.

CDR3 DNA: TGCGCCAGCAGCTTGGGCACTGTGAACACCGGGGAGCTGTTTTTT. The encoded protein is CASSLGTVNTGELFF. The chain links TRBV5-1 to TRBJ2-2, with D unresolved. CDR3 length: 15 amino acids. The germline CDR1 and CDR2 sequences are SGHRS and YFSETQ. V was pared by 0 bases and J by 1 base, with 7 bases between.

The V call is TRBV2, the J call TRBJ2-2, with a tentative D call TRBD2 (6 bases). Germline CDR1 is SNHLY and CDR2 is FYNNEI. The CDR3 has 13 amino acids. V dropped 10 bases and J dropped 5 bases, with 14 bases sitting between them. The CDR3 DNA sequence: TGTGCCACCGCGGGACGGAGTACCGGGGAGCTGTTTTTT. It translates to CATAGRSTGELFF.

This rearrangement joins TRBV29-1 to TRBJ1-2, with 7 nucleotides matching TRBD1. CDR1 and CDR2 (germline): SQVTM, ANQGSEA. Germline trimming cut 0 bases from V and 5 bases from J; bases unmatched to any gene: 12. This CDR3 contains 16 residues. The CDR3 loop is CSVEDQVARGGYGYTF. The CDR3 nucleotides are TGCAGCGTTGAAGATCAGGTCGCCAGGGGGGGATATGGCTACACCTTC.

The chain links TRBV9 to TRBJ2-3; 7 nucleotides agree with TRBD2. CDR1 SGDLS and CDR2 YYNGEE come from the germline V gene. After removal of 3 bases from V and 4 bases from J, the junction contained 5 bases not matched to a gene. The CDR3 is 14 residues long. CDR3 protein: CASSGPTSPDTQYF. CDR3 bases: TGTGCCAGCAGCGGACCGACTAGCCCAGATACGCAGTATTTT.

The table lists this clone with a few counts. The same CDR3 also results from other DNA sequences found in this sample. J is TRBJ2-5 and V is TRBV27; 12 nucleotides line up with TRBD1. The V gene end was trimmed by 6 bases and the J gene end by 5 bases; junction bases not matched to a gene: 10. Germline-derived CDR1 and CDR2 are MNHEY and SMNVEV (reference sequence). This CDR3 has 16 amino acids. The CDR3 loop is CASRTGRDRGRETQYF. In DNA, the CDR3 is TGTGCCAGCAGAACGGGCCGGGACAGGGGGCGGGAGACCCAGTACTTC.

This clone showed up just a few times. The chain has TRBV7-9 and TRBJ2-1, with TRBD1 as a possible D gene (6 bases). Germline V gene lookup returns CDR1 SEHNR and CDR2 FQNEAQ (reference sequence). V was shortened by 3 bases and J by 5 bases, with 20 bases between the two germline ends. This CDR3 has 17 amino acids. The CDR3 protein is CASSLNPARDTHNEQFF. The CDR3 DNA sequence: TGTGCCAGCAGCTTGAATCCTGCCCGGGACACACACAATGAGCAGTTCTTC.

The CDR3 reads CASSFGNQPQHF. CDR3 in DNA: TGTGCCAGCAGTTTCGGTAATCAGCCCCAGCATTTT. V is TRBV28 and J is TRBJ1-5; no clear D. Germline CDR1 MDHEN, CDR2 SYDVKM. The ends were cut back, 3 bases at V and 4 bases at J, with 4 bases in the middle. The CDR3 has 12 residues.

V gene TRBV15 combines with J gene TRBJ1-5; TRBD1 aligns across 8 bases. V lost 1 base, J lost 2 bases, and 4 bases stayed unmatched. CDR1 and CDR2 (germline): LNHNV, YYDKDF (reference sequence). The CDR3 is made up of 16 amino acids. The CDR3 DNA reads as TGTGCCACCAGCAGAGGGACAGGGAGAGGCAATCAGCCCCAGCATTTT. Translating gives CATSRGTGRGNQPQHF.

The chain uses TRBV9 and TRBJ2-5, with TRBD2 as a possible D gene (5 bases). The J call may be in error: the DNA end matches TRBJ2-7 better. CDR1 and CDR2 (germline): SGDLS, YYNGEE. There are 13 residues in the CDR3. The CDR3 bases are TGTGCCAGCAGCGTAGCGGGGAGCCACGAGCAGTACTTC. Encoded protein: CASSVAGSHEQYF.